This T cell receptor (beta chain) was sequenced during a study of OX40 agonist ivuxolimab in advanced cancers. Some background on the complete study: Ivuxolimab was a fully human IgG2 agonistic monoclonal antibody targeting the costimulatory receptor OX40 (CD134). Patients were allowed to have had prior anti-PD-1, anti-PD-L1 or anti-CTLA-4 therapy, and approximately 41% of the dose-escalation patients had previously received checkpoint inhibitors. Of the approximately 54 dose-escalation patients, hepatocellular carcinoma was present in around 19, melanoma in around 15, renal cell carcinoma in 9 and head and neck cancer in 9. Peripheral TCRbeta sequencing was intended to test whether TCR sequence diversity was altered and clonal T-cell expansion was caused by ivuxolimab. A male proportion of under 85% and a mean age of approximately 58 years, ranging from 23 to 79, were recorded for the dose-escalation cohort. The paper covers the monotherapy dose-escalation part of the phase I ivuxolimab trial, which included N of about 56 patients. Intravenous ivuxolimab was administered to patients every 2 weeks at six dose levels: 0.01, 0.1, 0.3, 1.5, 3 and 10 mg/kg. Partial responses were achieved by three dose-escalation patients, of whom one had hepatocellular carcinoma and two had cutaneous melanoma. Study-level results and caveats: At doses from 0.1 to 3.0 mg/kg, clonal expansion was seen in both CD4+ and CD8+ blood T cells between baseline and week 6. The antigen specificity of the peripheral T cells that underwent clonal expansion was not determined. Low levels of normalized T-cell clonal expansion were also seen in some patients who did not respond. In the 0.1-3.0 mg/kg groups, partial responders were among the patients with the lowest normalized peripheral clonal expansion, particularly in CD8+ T cells. After ivuxolimab, CD8+ T cells had more expanded clones than CD4+ T cells on average.

For sequencing of the TCRbeta CDR3 region, genomic DNA was extracted from the sorted cells. The immunoSEQ Assay was used to sequence the TCRbeta CDR3 regions. Sourced from immuneACCESS, this table was stored by TCRdb with only in-frame sequences that have V and J called. A share of the clones is absent; for the studies checked, an unresolved V gene accounts for under half, and the remainder has no known explanation. The sample table holds around 53,000 clones, of which roughly 90% were seen once. The top ten constitute 6.9% of the sample. This clone was seen only a few times. The clone's antigen remains unknown. No clone much larger than this one lies a single base away; base qualities are absent. The CDR1 and CDR2 encoded by the germline V gene are MGHRA and YSYEKL. The CDR3 numbers 13 residues from cysteine through phenylalanine. Of all the DNA, just the CDR3 is kept, 39 bases in frame from base 1. Trimmed from V: 4 bases; trimmed from J: 14 bases; junction bases lacking a gene match: 9.

The trial excluded patients who had a history of autoimmune disease or were on systemic immunosuppression. In every dose cohort, peripheral blood was drawn for TCR sequencing at baseline, cycle 4 day 1, and cycle 7 day 1. Samples came from an open-label, multicenter, first-in-human phase I dose-escalation trial of ivuxolimab. Adults with locally advanced or metastatic melanoma, renal cell carcinoma, hepatocellular carcinoma or head and neck squamous cell carcinoma were enrolled in the trial. Before TCR sequencing, CD4+ T cells and CD8+ T cells were sorted from peripheral blood as separate populations.

The sequence derives from an adult with an advanced solid tumor such as melanoma, head and neck, liver or kidney cancer. The chain links TRBV4-1 with TRBJ2-3; TRBD2 agrees with 10 junctional bases. The sample consisted of CD4+ or CD8+ T cells sorted from blood, taken in a trial of the OX40 agonist ivuxolimab. The bases read TGCGCCAGCAGCCCTATGGGGCCTAGCGGGAGGTATTTT. Its coded protein is CASSPMGPSGRYF.